Sequencing of this T cell receptor beta chain was carried out in a study of OX40 agonist ivuxolimab in advanced cancers. Turning to the study itself: There were three patients with partial responses, one having hepatocellular carcinoma and two cutaneous melanoma. General study points: At 0.1 to 3.0 mg/kg, CD4+ and CD8+ blood T cells expanded clonally by week 6.

On this clone: The target antigen is unknown.

Deletions cut 5 bases from V and 0 bases from J, with 7 bases between. Germline values: CDR1 SGHVS, CDR2 FQNEAQ. The CDR3 totals 13 residues. Libraries were prepared by immunoSEQ multiplex PCR; TCRdb keeps only in-frame clonotypes and omits some of them. The data contain 30,000 to 45,000 clones, about 80% of them singletons. V gene TRBV7-8 combines with J gene TRBJ1-1; D is ambiguous. The sequenced sample was CD4+ or CD8+ T cells sorted from blood, obtained in a trial of the OX40 agonist ivuxolimab. This TCR derives from an adult with an advanced solid tumor such as melanoma, head and neck, liver or kidney cancer. This CDR3 is CASSRGMNTEAFF. The CDR3 DNA is TGTGCCAGCAGCCGCGGAATGAACACTGAAGCTTTCTTT.